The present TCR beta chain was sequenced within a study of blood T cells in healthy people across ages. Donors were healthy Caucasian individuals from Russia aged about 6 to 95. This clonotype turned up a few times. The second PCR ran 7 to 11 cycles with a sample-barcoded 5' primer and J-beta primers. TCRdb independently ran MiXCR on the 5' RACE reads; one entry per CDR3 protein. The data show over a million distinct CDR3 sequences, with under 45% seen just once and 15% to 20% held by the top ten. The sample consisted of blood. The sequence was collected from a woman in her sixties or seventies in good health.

The CDR3: CATSDLGVNEQFF. The CDR3 coding sequence is TGTGCCACCAGTGATTTGGGGGTGAATGAGCAGTTCTTC. The genes are TRBV24-1 and TRBJ2-1; D gene unclear. V was shortened by 0 bases and J by 7 bases, with 6 bases between the two germline ends. CDR1 and CDR2 from the germline V gene are KGHDR and SFDVKD. CDR3 length: 13 amino acids.